This is a list of T cell receptor beta chains from one sample in a study of blood T cell repertoires in COVID-19. The protocol was immunoSEQ multiplex PCR, while the TCRdb copy is restricted to in-frame clones and leaves out a portion. The sample holds about 210,000 clones, approximately 78% seen once. Source material: peripheral blood. The receptors here all came from a woman in her seventies with COVID-19, enrolled during active disease. Each CDR3 is given without its conserved first and last residue. A row's size may be missing; if present it is once, few, many or a size class.

many,TRBJ2-7,TRBV5-4,ASSKGLRGLWEQY
once,TRBJ2-1,TRBV14,ASSQESTYNEQF
.,TRBJ2-3,TRBV5-1,ASSLVVSTPGLTQY
.,TRBJ1-6,TRBV7-9,ASSLAANSPLH
.,TRBJ1-5,TRBV10-3,AISDSTGVANQPQH
once,TRBJ1-2,TRBV7-2,ASSSAGTAYGYT
.,TRBJ2-7,TRBV28,ASSSSSPGTGFYEQY
few,TRBJ1-1,TRBV18,ASSRSRDTEAF
.,TRBJ2-3,TRBV6-5,ASSRGRVDTQY
.,TRBJ1-5,TRBV7-8,ASSRDRDQPQH
.,TRBJ2-5,TRBV7-3,ASSLSSGSYETQY
.,TRBJ1-1,TRBV30,AWSLTGLAEAF
few,TRBJ2-2,TRBV7-6,ASSPVHNTGELF
.,TRBJ1-1,TRBV2,ASSETPWTATEAF
.,TRBJ2-5,TRBV5-4,ASSLRTSGSALQETQY
.,TRBJ1-1,TRBV9,ASSARVSNTEAF
.,TRBJ1-1,TRBV5-8,ASSLVGGQPMNTEAF
.,TRBJ2-5,TRBV15,ATSTGTSGSGTQY
.,TRBJ1-5,TRBV29-1,SVEIRSGQPQH
once,TRBJ1-1,TRBV28,ASSSSGDGTDRAF
.,TRBJ2-4,TRBV5-4,ASSLAGGPNIQY
.,TRBJ2-3,TRBV5-4,ASSLGSAKDTQY
few,TRBJ2-7,TRBV5-4,ASSFSAGADYEQY
.,TRBJ1-6,TRBV28,ASSSGTFNSPLH
.,TRBJ1-2,TRBV20-1,SASDRGLRGYT
.,TRBJ1-2,TRBV6-5,ASSYRPGQGGYGYT
.,TRBJ1-2,TRBV5-1,ASSLRTGSEVGYT
.,TRBJ2-1,TRBV5-1,ASSRNQVVNEQF
.,TRBJ2-5,TRBV2,ASSEGLAGGRKTQY
.,TRBJ2-1,TRBV11-3,ASSLDSRQGGKYNEQF
.,TRBJ2-1,TRBV5-1,ASSLTFQAGASGGVYNEQF
few,TRBJ2-7,TRBV6-5,ASSLSHGGYEQY
.,TRBJ2-2,TRBV4-1,ASSQRTSWTGELF
.,TRBJ2-7,TRBV28,ASSILGGGYEQY
.,TRBJ1-5,TRBV18,ASSRPGYFAGDENQPQH
few,TRBJ1-4,TRBV24-1,ATSDSQGRSEKLF
.,TRBJ2-1,TRBV6-5,ATKRTSGYNEQF
.,TRBJ2-2,TRBV5-1,ASSLVGATNTGELF
many,TRBJ1-6,TRBV28,ASRVQGVRFSPLH
.,TRBJ2-1,TRBV28,ASSLRNEQF
few,TRBJ2-3,TRBV10-3,AISENLSGVSSTDTQY
.,TRBJ2-7,TRBV19,ASSIGGTSSYEQY
.,TRBJ2-1,TRBV4-3,ASSQDAPRSGDEQF
.,TRBJ2-5,TRBV9,ASSVGRGTQY
.,TRBJ2-2,TRBV7-3,ASSLTGRHNTGELF
.,TRBJ1-1,TRBV7-8,ASMREGQNTEAF
.,TRBJ1-1,TRBV6-5,ASSYSIAGEGAF
.,TRBJ2-7,TRBV19,ASSTGTNPYEQY
.,TRBJ1-2,TRBV28,ASRAPDTPINYGYT
.,TRBJ2-2,TRBV10-2,ASKELAGGGGELF
.,TRBJ1-2,TRBV25-1,ASSRGYGYT
few,TRBJ1-1,TRBV7-8,ASRTGLGSMNTEAF
.,TRBJ1-2,TRBV27,ASRPFVPSLNYGYT
.,TRBJ1-2,TRBV7-2,ASSPNSNGYT
.,TRBJ1-5,TRBV18,ASSPQGTYQPQH
.,TRBJ1-4,TRBV29-1,STQTGKGEKLF
.,TRBJ1-1,TRBV6-5,ASSLTPGGGGAF